The subject of this entry is one T cell receptor (beta chain). As yet, its antigen is unknown. Using immunoSEQ multiplex PCR, the repertoire was profiled, and TCRdb retains in-frame clones only, with some absent. The table includes about 2,000 clones, less than 80% detected once. This entry belongs to a study of STAT3 mutations in large granular lymphocyte leukemia. For the study at large: More than half of T-LGLL patients received immunosuppressive therapy. The study's findings and limits: In T-cell large granular lymphocyte leukemia, about half of patients showed multiple immunodominant subclonotypes.

Germline V gene lookup returns CDR1 KGHSH and CDR2 LQKENI. V lost 3 bases and J 6 bases, leaving 7 bases between the germline ends. CDR3 length equals 12 residues. The chain links TRBV18 to TRBJ2-3; D ambiguous. The receptor comes from a man in his sixties with T-cell large granular lymphocyte leukemia. Some clones in this sample may be carry-over from other donors' samples. The specimen was peripheral blood mononuclear cells. The DNA for the CDR3 is TGTGCCAGCTCACCCCCCGGGGATACGCAGTATTTT. Translating gives CASSPPGDTQYF.